Listed here are 9 T cell receptor beta chains from one sample, sequenced in a study of T cells in Graves' hyperthyroidism and ophthalmopathy (dated by TCRdb to 2018 to 2020). Libraries were prepared through multiplex PCR. Sequencing used an Illumina HiSeq 2000. Amplification of TCR beta CDR3 regions was carried out from RNA transcripts. For the first round of RT-PCR on the TCR CDR3, the HTBI primer set was used together with the Qiagen OneStep RT-PCR kit. TCRdb reanalyzed the raw reads on its own, using fastp at Q25 for trimming and MiXCR for clone calling, and kept in-frame beta chains. Every entry covers one CDR3 protein and lists the most common genes and DNA from its rows. For this sample there are roughly 570,000 distinct CDR3 sequences; 15% to 18% appear just once. About 7% of the sample is in the top ten clones. The sequenced sample was blood. The receptors shown here come from a woman in her 30s with Graves' hyperthyroidism.

This clonotype was found many times. The CDR3 region has the DNA TGTGCCAGCAGTTTAGCTGTGGGGGGAGGGGCTCTCACGACCTACAATGAGCAGTTCTTC. Its translation: CASSLAVGGGALTTYNEQFF. The V and J genes are TRBV12-3 or TRBV12-4 and TRBJ2-1; 7 bases agree with TRBD2. J was trimmed by 2 bases and V by 0 bases; bases with no gene match: 16. This CDR3 is 20 amino acids long.

The gene calls are TRBV4-1 and TRBJ2-7; 8 bases agree with TRBD1. Germline-derived CDR1 and CDR2 are MGHRA and YSYEKL. Unmatched junction bases numbered 9, after V lost 1 base and J lost 4 bases. The CDR3 contains 16 residues. The CDR3 DNA sequence: TGCGCCAGCAGCCAAGGATGGGGGACAGGCACTTACGAGCAGTACTTC. Protein: CASSQGWGTGTYEQYF.

This clonotype has a count of ten or more. The CDR3 DNA reads TGTGCCAGCAGCCCAGGGATCTGGCCATACAATGAGCAGTTCTTC. This codes for CASSPGIWPYNEQFF. V is TRBV5-6 and J is TRBJ2-1, with TRBD1 as a possible D gene (5 bases). Per germline, CDR1 SGHDT and CDR2 YYEEEE. This CDR3 spans 15 amino acids. The ends were cut back, 4 bases at V and 4 bases at J, with 15 bases in the middle.

This clonotype has only a few counts. The V call is TRBV6-5, the J call TRBJ1-1; possibly TRBD1 for D (6 bases). Germline V gene lookup returns CDR1 MNHEY and CDR2 SVGAGI. V lost 0 bases and J 0 bases, leaving 14 bases between the germline ends. There are 17 residues in the CDR3. This chain's CDR3 is CASSYSVADRMNTEAFF. CDR3 sequence (DNA): TGTGCCAGCAGTTACTCGGTCGCGGACAGAATGAACACTGAAGCTTTCTTT.

This clonotype was detected a few times. V gene TRBV2 combines with J gene TRBJ2-2, with 7 bases lining up with TRBD1. V shed 5 bases, J shed 5 bases, and the junction held 8 bases outside the gene matches. Per germline, CDR1 SNHLY and CDR2 FYNNEI. The CDR3 has 15 amino acids. CDR3 in amino acids: CASSSDRPGTGELFF. The CDR3 DNA sequence: TGTGCCAGCAGTTCGGACAGGCCGGGGACCGGGGAGCTGTTTTTT.

The rearrangement uses TRBV30 and TRBJ2-3, with 10 bases aligning to TRBD2. CDR3 size: 13 residues. The trim removed 2 bases at V and 14 bases at J, leaving 10 bases unmatched. Germline CDR1 reads GTSNPN; CDR2 reads SVGIG (reference sequence). Here the CDR3 reads CAWSHTIAGGLYF. Here the CDR3 DNA reads TGTGCCTGGAGTCACACCATAGCGGGAGGACTGTATTTT.

Many counts were recorded for this clonotype. The chain links TRBV7-2 to TRBJ2-3; D gene ambiguous. The CDR3 is 15 amino acids. The germline gives CDR1 SGHTA, CDR2 FQGNSA. Trimming pared 1 base from V and 4 bases from J, leaving 12 bases between. The CDR3 region is CASSLVGVSADTQYF. The CDR3 nucleotides are TGTGCCAGCAGCTTAGTTGGAGTCTCGGCAGATACGCAGTATTTT.

This clonotype was detected ten times or more. This sequence joins TRBV6-1 and TRBJ2-5; D is perhaps TRBD2 (5 bases). This CDR3 region has 13 residues. Germline CDR1 reads MNHNS; CDR2 reads SASEGT. The CDR3 DNA sequence: TGTGTCACGGAGCGGAGACTCCAAGAGACCCAGTACTTC. Translation gives CVTERRLQETQYF.

This clonotype was found many times. This chain's CDR3 is CASRSLAGGPNTQYF. The CDR3, as DNA: TGTGCCAGCAGGTCGTTAGCGGGAGGGCCGAATACGCAGTATTTT. V and J are TRBV2 and TRBJ2-3, with 11 bases matching TRBD2. Germline V gene data show CDR1 as SNHLY and CDR2 as FYNNEI. The CDR3 totals 15 residues. The V segment lost 6 bases and the J segment 7 bases; nucleotides outside the gene matches: 9.